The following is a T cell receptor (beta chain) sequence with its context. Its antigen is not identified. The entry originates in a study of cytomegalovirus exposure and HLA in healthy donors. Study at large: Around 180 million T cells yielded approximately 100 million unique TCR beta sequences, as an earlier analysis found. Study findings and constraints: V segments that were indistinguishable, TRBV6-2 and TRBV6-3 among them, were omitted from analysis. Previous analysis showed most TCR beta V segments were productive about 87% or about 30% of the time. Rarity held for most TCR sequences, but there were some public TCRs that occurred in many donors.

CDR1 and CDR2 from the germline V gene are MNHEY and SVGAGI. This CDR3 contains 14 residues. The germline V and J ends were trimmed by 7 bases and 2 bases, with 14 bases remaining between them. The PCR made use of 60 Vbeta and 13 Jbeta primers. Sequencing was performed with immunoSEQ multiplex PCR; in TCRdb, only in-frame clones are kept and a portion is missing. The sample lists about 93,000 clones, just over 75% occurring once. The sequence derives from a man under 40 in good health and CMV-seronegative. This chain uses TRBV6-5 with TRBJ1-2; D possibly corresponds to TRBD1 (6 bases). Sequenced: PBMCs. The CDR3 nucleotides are TGTGCCAGCACCCCACAGGGATCCAACTATGGCTACACCTTC. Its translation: CASTPQGSNYGYTF.